The rows below give T cell receptor beta chains drawn from one sample of a study of PD-1 blockade in mismatch repair-deficient tumors. These receptors lack a known antigen. Assay used: immunoSEQ multiplex PCR; TCRdb lists only in-frame clones, some missing. Of about 9,800 clones listed, about 86% were seen once; the top ten hold roughly a fifth. Source: cells cultured in vitro, taken from a patient treated with pembrolizumab. The source is an adult with mismatch repair-deficient cancer. The CDR3 runs from the conserved cysteine through the conserved F or W. Each record gives: D gene, J gene, CDR3 length, V gene, clone size, CDR3 protein, CDR3 DNA. A D gene is named only where the DNA matches it firmly. Only part of the rows carry a size: once, few, many, or a class if the clone is expanded.

D gene: .
J gene: TRBJ1-1
CDR3 length: 13
V gene: TRBV5-6
clone size: .
CDR3 protein: CASSLPPTAEAFF
CDR3 DNA: TGTGCCAGCAGCTTGCCCCCAACCGCTGAAGCTTTCTTT

D gene: .
J gene: TRBJ2-1
CDR3 length: 13
V gene: TRBV13
clone size: .
CDR3 protein: CASSQAQGNEQFF
CDR3 DNA: TGTGCCAGCAGCCAGGCCCAAGGCAATGAGCAGTTCTTC

D gene: TRBD2
J gene: TRBJ2-3
CDR3 length: 15
V gene: TRBV5-6
clone size: .
CDR3 protein: CASSFLAGRTDTQYF
CDR3 DNA: TGTGCCAGCAGCTTTTTAGCGGGAAGGACAGATACGCAGTATTTT

D gene: .
J gene: TRBJ1-5
CDR3 length: 18
V gene: TRBV6-1
clone size: few
CDR3 protein: CASSEYPPGRGTDQPQHF
CDR3 DNA: TGTGCCAGCAGTGAATACCCCCCCGGGCGAGGGACCGATCAGCCCCAGCATTTT

D gene: .
J gene: TRBJ1-5
CDR3 length: 14
V gene: TRBV6-6
clone size: .
CDR3 protein: CASSREKFNQPQHF
CDR3 DNA: TGTGCCAGCAGTAGGGAGAAATTCAATCAGCCCCAGCATTTT

D gene: .
J gene: TRBJ1-4
CDR3 length: 17
V gene: TRBV28
clone size: .
CDR3 protein: CASRSPGLGATNEKLFF
CDR3 DNA: TGTGCCAGCAGATCACCGGGACTAGGTGCAACTAATGAAAAACTGTTTTTT

D gene: TRBD1
J gene: TRBJ1-5
CDR3 length: 13
V gene: TRBV5-1
clone size: .
CDR3 protein: CASSFTGGGPQHF
CDR3 DNA: TGCGCCAGCAGCTTTACAGGGGGGGGGCCCCAGCATTTT

D gene: .
J gene: TRBJ2-7
CDR3 length: 12
V gene: TRBV5-6
clone size: .
CDR3 protein: CASSLVAHEQYF
CDR3 DNA: TGTGCCAGCAGCTTGGTTGCGCACGAGCAGTACTTC

D gene: TRBD1
J gene: TRBJ2-2
CDR3 length: 15
V gene: TRBV29-1
clone size: once
CDR3 protein: CSVRGDRGWAGELFF
CDR3 DNA: TGCAGCGTCCGGGGGGACAGGGGTTGGGCCGGGGAGCTGTTTTTT

D gene: TRBD1
J gene: TRBJ1-1
CDR3 length: 13
V gene: TRBV18
clone size: .
CDR3 protein: CASSGTGGAEAFF
CDR3 DNA: TGTGCCAGCTCCGGGACAGGGGGCGCCGAAGCTTTCTTT

D gene: .
J gene: TRBJ2-3
CDR3 length: 13
V gene: TRBV27
clone size: once
CDR3 protein: CATSSAVTDTQYF
CDR3 DNA: TGTGCCACCTCTTCCGCCGTGACAGATACGCAGTATTTT

D gene: .
J gene: TRBJ1-1
CDR3 length: 17
V gene: TRBV7-6
clone size: .
CDR3 protein: CASSPQTFNGFYTEAFF
CDR3 DNA: TGTGCCAGCAGCCCGCAGACCTTCAATGGATTCTACACTGAAGCTTTCTTT

D gene: .
J gene: TRBJ1-2
CDR3 length: 18
V gene: TRBV5-4
clone size: .
CDR3 protein: CASSLGSRHFFLHYGYTF
CDR3 DNA: TGTGCCAGCAGCTTGGGGTCCCGACACTTCTTCTTACACTATGGCTACACCTTC

D gene: .
J gene: TRBJ2-1
CDR3 length: 14
V gene: TRBV2
clone size: .
CDR3 protein: CASSESGRNNEQFF
CDR3 DNA: TGTGCCAGCAGTGAATCAGGACGGAACAATGAGCAGTTCTTC

D gene: .
J gene: TRBJ1-1
CDR3 length: 14
V gene: TRBV6-5
clone size: .
CDR3 protein: CASSYSGRNTEAFF
CDR3 DNA: TGTGCCAGCAGTTACTCCGGGAGAAACACTGAAGCTTTCTTT

D gene: .
J gene: TRBJ1-2
CDR3 length: 14
V gene: TRBV5-1
clone size: .
CDR3 protein: CASSTSTGNYGYTF
CDR3 DNA: TGCGCCAGCAGCACCTCGACAGGCAACTATGGCTACACCTTC

D gene: .
J gene: TRBJ2-5
CDR3 length: 13
V gene: TRBV5-1
clone size: .
CDR3 protein: CASLGQGTETQYF
CDR3 DNA: TGCGCCAGCCTAGGGCAGGGGACAGAGACCCAGTACTTC

D gene: .
J gene: TRBJ2-5
CDR3 length: 13
V gene: TRBV11-2
clone size: .
CDR3 protein: CASSFGAGETQYF
CDR3 DNA: TGTGCCAGCAGCTTTGGGGCGGGGGAGACCCAGTACTTC

D gene: .
J gene: TRBJ1-1
CDR3 length: 14
V gene: TRBV19
clone size: once
CDR3 protein: CASSIGLVHTEAFF
CDR3 DNA: TGTGCCAGTAGTATTGGGCTGGTCCACACTGAAGCTTTCTTT

D gene: TRBD2
J gene: TRBJ2-2
CDR3 length: 16
V gene: TRBV4-2
clone size: .
CDR3 protein: CASSQVGTKNTGELFF
CDR3 DNA: TGTGCCAGCAGCCAAGTCGGGACTAAGAACACCGGGGAGCTGTTTTTT

D gene: TRBD1
J gene: TRBJ1-1
CDR3 length: 17
V gene: TRBV18
clone size: .
CDR3 protein: CASSPPETGFRNTEAFF
CDR3 DNA: TGTGCCAGCTCACCACCGGAGACAGGGTTCCGGAACACTGAAGCTTTCTTT

D gene: TRBD2
J gene: TRBJ2-7
CDR3 length: 14
V gene: TRBV27
clone size: .
CDR3 protein: CASSFASGSYEQYF
CDR3 DNA: TGTGCCAGCAGTTTTGCTAGCGGCTCCTACGAGCAGTACTTC

D gene: .
J gene: TRBJ2-7
CDR3 length: 15
V gene: TRBV9
clone size: .
CDR3 protein: CASSEGGEYTHEQYF
CDR3 DNA: TGTGCCAGCAGTGAAGGGGGGGAGTACACCCACGAGCAGTACTTC

D gene: .
J gene: TRBJ2-6
CDR3 length: 16
V gene: TRBV9
clone size: .
CDR3 protein: CASSVASASGANVLTF
CDR3 DNA: TGTGCCAGCAGCGTAGCTTCGGCCAGTGGGGCCAACGTCCTGACTTTC

D gene: TRBD1
J gene: TRBJ1-4
CDR3 length: 16
V gene: TRBV5-1
clone size: .
CDR3 protein: CASSPIETGDLEKLFF
CDR3 DNA: TGCGCCAGCAGCCCTATTGAGACAGGGGATCTTGAAAAACTGTTTTTT

D gene: .
J gene: TRBJ2-5
CDR3 length: 13
V gene: TRBV7-9
clone size: .
CDR3 protein: CASSALVGETQYF
CDR3 DNA: TGTGCCAGCAGCGCACTAGTAGGGGAGACCCAGTACTTC

D gene: TRBD2
J gene: TRBJ2-7
CDR3 length: 15
V gene: TRBV7-3
clone size: few
CDR3 protein: CASSLGAGGPREQYF
CDR3 DNA: TGTGCCAGCAGCTTGGGAGCGGGAGGGCCCCGGGAGCAGTACTTC

D gene: .
J gene: TRBJ2-5
CDR3 length: 11
V gene: TRBV28
clone size: .
CDR3 protein: CASSLVETQYF
CDR3 DNA: TGTGCCAGCAGTTTGGTGGAGACCCAGTACTTC

D gene: TRBD2
J gene: TRBJ2-7
CDR3 length: 17
V gene: TRBV28
clone size: .
CDR3 protein: CASSDGLAGVVSYEQYF
CDR3 DNA: TGTGCCAGCAGTGATGGACTAGCGGGAGTAGTCTCCTACGAGCAGTACTTC

D gene: .
J gene: TRBJ1-2
CDR3 length: 12
V gene: TRBV28
clone size: .
CDR3 protein: CASSLRVNGYTF
CDR3 DNA: TGTGCCAGCAGTTTGAGGGTCAATGGCTACACCTTC

D gene: TRBD2
J gene: TRBJ2-2
CDR3 length: 17
V gene: TRBV15
clone size: .
CDR3 protein: CATSRDLAGGPTGELFF
CDR3 DNA: TGTGCCACCAGCAGAGATCTGGCGGGAGGCCCTACCGGGGAGCTGTTTTTT

D gene: .
J gene: TRBJ2-1
CDR3 length: 14
V gene: TRBV7-3
clone size: .
CDR3 protein: CASSLYPGGNEQFF
CDR3 DNA: TGTGCCAGCAGCTTATACCCTGGGGGAAATGAGCAGTTCTTC

D gene: .
J gene: TRBJ2-5
CDR3 length: 14
V gene: TRBV9
clone size: once
CDR3 protein: CASSVTGLQETQYF
CDR3 DNA: TGTGCCAGCAGCGTAACAGGGCTACAAGAGACCCAGTACTTC

D gene: TRBD1
J gene: TRBJ2-1
CDR3 length: 17
V gene: TRBV11-2
clone size: .
CDR3 protein: CASSPHGRQGIYNEQFF
CDR3 DNA: TGTGCCAGCAGCCCACACGGAAGACAGGGAATTTACAATGAGCAGTTCTTC

D gene: .
J gene: TRBJ2-7
CDR3 length: 15
V gene: TRBV15
clone size: .
CDR3 protein: CATSRGVLYSREQYF
CDR3 DNA: TGTGCCACCAGCAGAGGGGTTTTATACAGTCGCGAGCAGTACTTC

D gene: TRBD2
J gene: TRBJ2-1
CDR3 length: 17
V gene: TRBV14
clone size: .
CDR3 protein: CASSQEGPGTNDNEQFF
CDR3 DNA: TGTGCCAGCAGCCAAGAGGGCCCCGGGACTAACGACAATGAGCAGTTCTTC

D gene: .
J gene: TRBJ1-5
CDR3 length: 14
V gene: TRBV7-6
clone size: .
CDR3 protein: CASSRPGLNQPQHF
CDR3 DNA: TGTGCCAGCAGCCGACCGGGACTGAATCAGCCCCAGCATTTT

D gene: .
J gene: TRBJ2-7
CDR3 length: 10
V gene: TRBV28
clone size: once
CDR3 protein: CASNSGEQYF
CDR3 DNA: TGTGCCAGCAACTCGGGCGAGCAGTACTTC

D gene: .
J gene: TRBJ1-2
CDR3 length: 11
V gene: TRBV6-5
clone size: .
CDR3 protein: CASSDYIGYTF
CDR3 DNA: TGTGCCAGCAGTGACTACATCGGCTACACCTTC

D gene: .
J gene: TRBJ1-6
CDR3 length: 12
V gene: TRBV28
clone size: .
CDR3 protein: CASSLGVSPLHF
CDR3 DNA: TGTGCCAGCAGTTTAGGGGTTTCACCCCTCCACTTT

D gene: .
J gene: TRBJ2-1
CDR3 length: 17
V gene: TRBV5-8
clone size: .
CDR3 protein: CASSWGRGQYLPNEQFF
CDR3 DNA: TGTGCCAGCAGCTGGGGGCGAGGACAATATCTCCCCAATGAGCAGTTCTTC

D gene: TRBD1
J gene: TRBJ2-7
CDR3 length: 16
V gene: TRBV9
clone size: .
CDR3 protein: CASRPGTVYRQQGQYF
CDR3 DNA: TGTGCCAGCCGGCCCGGGACAGTATACCGCCAGCAAGGGCAGTACTTC

D gene: TRBD1
J gene: TRBJ1-2
CDR3 length: 12
V gene: TRBV19
clone size: .
CDR3 protein: CASSRQGYGYTF
CDR3 DNA: TGTGCCAGTAGCAGACAGGGATATGGCTACACCTTC

D gene: .
J gene: TRBJ1-2
CDR3 length: 13
V gene: TRBV30
clone size: .
CDR3 protein: CAWSYRVGYGYTF
CDR3 DNA: TGTGCCTGGAGTTACAGGGTGGGCTATGGCTACACCTTC

D gene: TRBD2
J gene: TRBJ2-2
CDR3 length: 19
V gene: TRBV27
clone size: .
CDR3 protein: CASSLGKGSGSRDTGELFF
CDR3 DNA: TGTGCCAGCAGTTTAGGCAAGGGGAGCGGGAGTAGGGACACCGGGGAGCTGTTTTTT

D gene: TRBD1
J gene: TRBJ2-7
CDR3 length: 15
V gene: TRBV19
clone size: .
CDR3 protein: CASSLPTGGNREQYF
CDR3 DNA: TGTGCCAGTAGTCTCCCGACAGGGGGAAATCGCGAGCAGTACTTC

D gene: TRBD1
J gene: TRBJ1-1
CDR3 length: 14
V gene: TRBV4-2
clone size: .
CDR3 protein: CASSQGQGDGEAFF
CDR3 DNA: TGTGCCAGCAGCCAAGGACAGGGGGATGGGGAAGCTTTCTTT

D gene: .
J gene: TRBJ2-3
CDR3 length: 12
V gene: TRBV5-1
clone size: .
CDR3 protein: CASSSSTDTQYF
CDR3 DNA: TGCGCCAGCAGCTCTAGCACAGATACGCAGTATTTT

D gene: .
J gene: TRBJ2-2
CDR3 length: 14
V gene: TRBV5-1
clone size: .
CDR3 protein: CASSPQTGTGELFF
CDR3 DNA: TGCGCCAGCAGCCCGCAGACAGGGACTGGGGAGCTGTTTTTT

D gene: TRBD1
J gene: TRBJ1-2
CDR3 length: 15
V gene: TRBV9
clone size: once
CDR3 protein: CASSVGQGKIYGYTF
CDR3 DNA: TGTGCCAGCAGCGTAGGACAGGGGAAAATCTATGGCTACACCTTC

D gene: .
J gene: TRBJ2-2
CDR3 length: 17
V gene: TRBV5-1
clone size: .
CDR3 protein: CASSFTFGSGYTGELFF
CDR3 DNA: TGCGCCAGCAGCTTTACTTTTGGGTCAGGCTACACCGGGGAGCTGTTTTTT

D gene: TRBD1
J gene: TRBJ2-3
CDR3 length: 15
V gene: TRBV25-1
clone size: .
CDR3 protein: CASRKGQGSGAGQYF
CDR3 DNA: TGTGCCAGCAGGAAGGGACAGGGGTCAGGAGCAGGGCAGTATTTT

D gene: .
J gene: TRBJ2-1
CDR3 length: 14
V gene: TRBV7-9
clone size: .
CDR3 protein: CASSLGAGFDEQFF
CDR3 DNA: TGTGCCAGCAGCTTAGGAGCGGGTTTCGATGAGCAGTTCTTC

D gene: TRBD2
J gene: TRBJ2-1
CDR3 length: 17
V gene: TRBV4-1
clone size: .
CDR3 protein: CASSQATGLAGSNEQFF
CDR3 DNA: TGCGCCAGCAGCCAAGCCACCGGACTAGCGGGATCTAATGAGCAGTTCTTC

D gene: TRBD2
J gene: TRBJ2-1
CDR3 length: 14
V gene: TRBV18
clone size: .
CDR3 protein: CASSPELAGDEQFF
CDR3 DNA: TGTGCCAGCTCACCAGAGCTAGCGGGAGATGAGCAGTTCTTC